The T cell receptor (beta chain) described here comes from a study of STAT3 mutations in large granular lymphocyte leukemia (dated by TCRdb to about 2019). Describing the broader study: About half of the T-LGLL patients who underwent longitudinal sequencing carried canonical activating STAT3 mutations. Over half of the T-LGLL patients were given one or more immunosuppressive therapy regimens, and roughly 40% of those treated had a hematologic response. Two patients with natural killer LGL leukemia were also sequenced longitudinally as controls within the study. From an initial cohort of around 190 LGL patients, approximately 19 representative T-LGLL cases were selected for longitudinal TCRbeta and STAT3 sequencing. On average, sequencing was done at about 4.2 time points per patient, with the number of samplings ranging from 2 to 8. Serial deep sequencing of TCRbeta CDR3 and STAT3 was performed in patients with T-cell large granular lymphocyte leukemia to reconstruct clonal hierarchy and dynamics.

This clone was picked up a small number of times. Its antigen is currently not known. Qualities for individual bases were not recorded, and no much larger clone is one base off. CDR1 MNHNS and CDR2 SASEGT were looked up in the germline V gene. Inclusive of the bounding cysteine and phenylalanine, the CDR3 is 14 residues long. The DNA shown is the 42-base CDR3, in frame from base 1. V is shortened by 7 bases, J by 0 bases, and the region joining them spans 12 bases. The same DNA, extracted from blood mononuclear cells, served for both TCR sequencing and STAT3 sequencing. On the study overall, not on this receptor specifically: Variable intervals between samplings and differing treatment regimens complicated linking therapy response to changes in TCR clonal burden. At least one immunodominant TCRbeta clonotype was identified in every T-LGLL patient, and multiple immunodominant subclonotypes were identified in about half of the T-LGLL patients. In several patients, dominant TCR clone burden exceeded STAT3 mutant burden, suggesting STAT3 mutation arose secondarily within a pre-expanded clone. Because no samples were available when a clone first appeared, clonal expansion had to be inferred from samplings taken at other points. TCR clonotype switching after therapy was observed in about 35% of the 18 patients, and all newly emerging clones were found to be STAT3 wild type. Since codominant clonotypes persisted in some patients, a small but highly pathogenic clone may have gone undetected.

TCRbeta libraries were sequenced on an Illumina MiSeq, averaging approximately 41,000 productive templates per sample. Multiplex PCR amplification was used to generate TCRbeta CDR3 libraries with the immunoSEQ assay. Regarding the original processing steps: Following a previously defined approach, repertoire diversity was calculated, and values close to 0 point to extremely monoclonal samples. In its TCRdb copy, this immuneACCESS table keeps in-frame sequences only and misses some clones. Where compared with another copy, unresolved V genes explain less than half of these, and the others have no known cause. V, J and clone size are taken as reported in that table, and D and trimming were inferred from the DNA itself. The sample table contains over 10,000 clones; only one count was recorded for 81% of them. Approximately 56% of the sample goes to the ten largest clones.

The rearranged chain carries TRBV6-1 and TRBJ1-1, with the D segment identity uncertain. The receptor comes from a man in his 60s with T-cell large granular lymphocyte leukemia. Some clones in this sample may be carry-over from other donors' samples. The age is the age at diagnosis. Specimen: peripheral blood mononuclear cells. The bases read TGTGCCAGCATCCCGGGAGCGATGAACACTGAAGCTTTCTTT. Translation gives CASIPGAMNTEAFF.